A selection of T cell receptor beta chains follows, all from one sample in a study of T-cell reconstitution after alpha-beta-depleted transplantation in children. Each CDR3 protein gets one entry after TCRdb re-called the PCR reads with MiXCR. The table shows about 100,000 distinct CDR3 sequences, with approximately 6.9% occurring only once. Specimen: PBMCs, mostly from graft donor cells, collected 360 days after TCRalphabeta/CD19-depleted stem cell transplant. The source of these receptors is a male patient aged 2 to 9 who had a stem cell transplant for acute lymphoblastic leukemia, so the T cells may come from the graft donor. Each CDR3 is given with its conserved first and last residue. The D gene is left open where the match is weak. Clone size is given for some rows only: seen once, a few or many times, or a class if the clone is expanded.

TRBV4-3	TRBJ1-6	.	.	CASSQGQNNSPLHF	TGCGCCAGCAGCCAAGGACAAAATAATTCACCCCTCCACTTT
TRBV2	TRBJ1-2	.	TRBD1	CASSEEDREDGYTF	TGTGCCAGCAGTGAAGAGGACAGGGAGGATGGCTACACCTTC
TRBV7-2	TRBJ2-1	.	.	CASSLWGEGTLYNEQFF	TGTGCCAGCAGCCTCTGGGGCGAGGGGACACTGTACAATGAGCAGTTCTTC
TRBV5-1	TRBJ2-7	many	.	CASSLSDYEQYF	TGCGCCAGCAGCTTGTCCGACTACGAGCAGTACTTC
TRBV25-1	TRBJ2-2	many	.	CASSVGGTGELFF	TGTGCCAGCAGTGTCGGGGGTACCGGGGAGCTGTTTTTT
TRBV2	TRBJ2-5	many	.	CASTIRGQETQYF	TGTGCCAGCACTATCAGGGGTCAAGAGACCCAGTACTTC
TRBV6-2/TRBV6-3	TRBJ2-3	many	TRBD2	CASSYPGGTDTQYF	TGTGCCAGCAGTTACCCGGGAGGGACAGATACGCAGTATTTT
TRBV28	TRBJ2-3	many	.	CASSFPADTQYF	TGTGCCAGCAGTTTTCCGGCAGATACGCAGTATTTT
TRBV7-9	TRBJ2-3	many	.	CASRGQDTQYF	TGTGCCAGCAGGGGACAAGATACGCAGTATTTT
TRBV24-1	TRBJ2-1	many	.	CATSDPRGNEQFF	TGTGCCACCAGTGATCCCCGGGGGAATGAGCAGTTCTTC
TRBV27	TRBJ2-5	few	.	CASSSGDQETQYF	TGTGCCAGCAGTTCGGGAGACCAAGAGACCCAGTACTTC
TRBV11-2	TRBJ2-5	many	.	CASSVNPIQETQYF	TGTGCCAGCAGCGTAAACCCTATCCAAGAGACCCAGTACTTC
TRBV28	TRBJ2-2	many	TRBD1	CASSLGQGNTGELFF	TGTGCCAGCAGCCTTGGACAGGGTAACACCGGGGAGCTGTTTTTT
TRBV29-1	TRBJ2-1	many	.	CSVVGSSYNEQFF	TGCAGCGTTGTCGGGAGCTCCTACAATGAGCAGTTCTTC
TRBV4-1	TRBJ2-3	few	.	CASSHPRTVGSADTQYF	TGCGCCAGCAGCCACCCTCGGACAGTTGGGAGCGCAGATACGCAGTATTTT
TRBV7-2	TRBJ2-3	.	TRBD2	CASSSTESLAGAGADTQYF	TGTGCCAGCAGCTCGACAGAAAGCTTAGCGGGAGCGGGAGCAGATACGCAGTATTTT
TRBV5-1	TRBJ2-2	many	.	CASSLGVELFF	TGCGCCAGCAGCTTGGGGGTTGAGCTGTTTTTT
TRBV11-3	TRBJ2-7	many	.	CASSLGGTAGFYEQYF	TGTGCCAGCAGCTTAGGCGGGACAGCCGGGTTCTACGAGCAGTACTTC
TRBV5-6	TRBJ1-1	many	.	CASSRQWGNTEAFF	TGTGCCAGCAGCCGACAGTGGGGGAACACTGAAGCTTTCTTT